The clone carrying this T cell receptor beta chain was counted a single time. Its antigen is not known. Amplification used 60 Vbeta primers and 13 Jbeta primers. Sequencing was performed with immunoSEQ multiplex PCR; in TCRdb, only in-frame clones are kept and a portion is missing. This sample carries 200,000 or so clones, 80% to 85% of them seen once, and the ten largest clones take around 6.3%. The sample comes from a study of cytomegalovirus exposure and HLA in healthy donors. V lost 3 bases to trimming and J lost 6 bases; unmatched junction nucleotides: 5. This CDR3 contains 14 residues. Germline-derived CDR1 and CDR2 are LNHDA and SQIVND (reference sequence). Study-level findings and limits: Later on, an analysis tied around 17,000 TCR beta sequences to HLA alleles at 0.05 false discovery rate. In a later analysis, V- and J-gene trimming of beta chains associated with a DCLRE1C missense variant, replicated independently. The classifier reportedly diagnosed cytomegalovirus status with high sensitivity and specificity.

Source material: PBMCs. This chain links TRBV19 with TRBJ2-1, with 7 bases fitting TRBD2. This TCR derives from a woman in her 50s in good health and CMV-seropositive. The CDR3 sequence: CASSIQRGPNEQFF. The CDR3 DNA reads TGTGCCAGTAGTATCCAGCGGGGACCCAATGAGCAGTTCTTC.